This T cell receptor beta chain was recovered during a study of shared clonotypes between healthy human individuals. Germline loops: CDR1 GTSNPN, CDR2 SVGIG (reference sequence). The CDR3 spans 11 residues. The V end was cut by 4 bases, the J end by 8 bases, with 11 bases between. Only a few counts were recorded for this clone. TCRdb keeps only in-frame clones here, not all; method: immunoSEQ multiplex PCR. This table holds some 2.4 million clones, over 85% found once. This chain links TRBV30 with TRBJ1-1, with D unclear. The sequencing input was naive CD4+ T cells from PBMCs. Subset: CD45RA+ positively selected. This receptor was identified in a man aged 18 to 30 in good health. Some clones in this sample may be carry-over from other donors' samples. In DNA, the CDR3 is TGTGCCTGGATTCCCCATACGGAAGCTTTCTTT. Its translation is CAWIPHTEAFF.